This is a list of T cell receptor beta chains from one sample in a study of blood T cell repertoires in COVID-19. Data came from immunoSEQ multiplex PCR; TCRdb stores just in-frame clones and leaves some out. The sample gives some 200,000 clones, approximately 85% of which show up once; about 2.5% is in the top ten. Material: peripheral blood. These receptor sequences come from a woman aged 70-85 years with COVID-19, enrolled during active disease. CDR3s include the opening cysteine and the closing phenylalanine or tryptophan. A D gene is named only where the DNA matches it firmly. Clone size is stated in some rows and not others, as once, few, many or a class when expanded.

TRBV7-2	few	NA	TRBJ1-2	CASSTAGDDDYTF	TGTGCCAGCAGCACAGCAGGGGATGATGACTACACCTTC
TRBV25-1	NA	TRBD1	TRBJ1-2	CASTKAGTAVHTF	TGTGCCAGCACCAAAGCCGGGACAGCAGTCCACACCTTC
TRBV21-1	NA	NA	TRBJ2-3	CASDSEGGTDTQYF	TGTGCCAGTGATAGCGAGGGGGGCACAGATACGCAGTATTTT
TRBV9	NA	NA	TRBJ2-1	CASSVGLTSYNEQFF	TGTGCCAGCAGCGTTGGCCTTACGTCCTACAATGAGCAGTTCTTC
TRBV15	NA	TRBD2	TRBJ2-1	CATSLLEGLAGVPYNEQFF	TGTGCCACCAGCCTCCTCGAGGGACTAGCGGGAGTCCCCTACAATGAGCAGTTCTTC
TRBV27	NA	NA	TRBJ1-6	CASSLWQIKNSPLHF	TGTGCCAGCAGTTTATGGCAGATAAAGAATTCACCCCTCCACTTT
TRBV7-3	once	NA	TRBJ2-2	CASSSGLGNTGELFF	TGTGCCAGCAGCTCGGGACTGGGCAACACCGGGGAGCTGTTTTTT
TRBV6-4	NA	NA	TRBJ2-7	CASSLVFEQYF	TGTGCCAGCAGCCTTGTGTTCGAGCAGTACTTC
TRBV5-6	NA	NA	TRBJ1-4	CASSLATEREKLFF	TGTGCCAGCAGCTTGGCAACAGAGAGAGAAAAACTGTTTTTT
TRBV6-5	few	NA	TRBJ1-1	CASSSGREWTEAFF	TGTGCCAGCAGTTCCGGGAGAGAGTGGACTGAAGCTTTCTTT
TRBV7-2	NA	NA	TRBJ2-3	CASSLRQGLLADTQYF	TGTGCCAGCAGCTTACGACAGGGACTCCTCGCAGATACGCAGTATTTT
TRBV11-2	NA	TRBD1	TRBJ1-6	CASSPRTGGNSPLHF	TGTGCCAGCAGCCCAAGGACAGGGGGTAATTCACCCCTCCACTTT
TRBV10-3	NA	TRBD1	TRBJ1-1	CAIAGTETEAFF	TGTGCCATCGCCGGGACAGAGACTGAAGCTTTCTTT
TRBV14	NA	NA	TRBJ1-2	CASSQDLGGIYGYTF	TGTGCCAGCAGCCAAGATCTAGGAGGGATCTATGGCTACACCTTC
TRBV9	NA	TRBD1	TRBJ1-4	CASSLGQRATNEKLFF	TGTGCCAGCAGCTTGGGACAGAGAGCAACTAATGAAAAACTGTTTTTT
TRBV2	NA	NA	TRBJ1-2	CAAYWEVYTF	TGTGCCGCGTACTGGGAGGTCTACACCTTC
TRBV7-6	NA	TRBD1	TRBJ1-4	CASSGLDRGFTNEKLFF	TGTGCCAGCAGCGGACTCGACAGGGGGTTTACTAATGAAAAACTGTTTTTT
TRBV6-5	NA	TRBD1	TRBJ1-5	CASSSDRGQPQHF	TGTGCCAGCAGCTCCGACAGGGGGCAGCCCCAGCATTTT
TRBV5-6	NA	NA	TRBJ2-4	CASSLDRYIQYF	TGTGCCAGCAGCTTGGATCGGTACATTCAGTACTTC
TRBV4-2	NA	TRBD1	TRBJ2-6	CASSQDHGTGPSGANVLTF	TGTGCCAGCAGCCAAGATCACGGGACAGGGCCCTCTGGGGCCAACGTCCTGACTTTC
TRBV21-1	few	NA	TRBJ1-6	CASSKGRLVQNDRNSYNSPLHF	TGTGCCAGCAGCAAAGGACGTTTGGTACAGAACGACAGAAACTCCTATAATTCACCCCTCCACTTT
TRBV10-1	NA	TRBD2	TRBJ2-5	CASTDGGKQETQYF	TGCGCCAGCACGGACGGGGGGAAACAAGAGACCCAGTACTTC
TRBV7-3	NA	NA	TRBJ1-4	CASSRTGKNEKLFF	TGTGCCAGCAGCCGAACGGGTAAAAATGAAAAACTGTTTTTT
TRBV5-1	NA	TRBD2	TRBJ2-5	CASSLAGGQETQYF	TGCGCCAGCAGCTTGGCCGGGGGGCAAGAGACCCAGTACTTC
TRBV11-2	NA	TRBD1	TRBJ1-2	CASSPRQGVYGYTF	TGTGCCAGCAGCCCAAGACAGGGAGTCTATGGCTACACCTTC
TRBV19	NA	TRBD2	TRBJ2-7	CASSILAGGPEQYF	TGTGCCAGTAGTATACTTGCGGGAGGGCCCGAGCAGTACTTC
TRBV3-1/TRBV3-2	NA	NA	TRBJ1-2	CASSQYTADNYGYTF	TGTGCCAGCAGCCAATATACAGCCGATAACTATGGCTACACCTTC
TRBV18	NA	NA	TRBJ2-5	CASSPPSIAETQYF	TGTGCCAGCTCACCACCGTCCATAGCGGAGACCCAGTACTTC
TRBV5-6	NA	TRBD2	TRBJ2-7	CASSPPGLAVSYEQYF	TGTGCCAGCAGCCCACCGGGACTAGCGGTCTCCTACGAGCAGTACTTC
TRBV30	NA	NA	TRBJ1-1	CAWSGRYTEAFF	TGTGCCTGGAGTGGCAGGTACACTGAAGCTTTCTTT
TRBV2	NA	NA	TRBJ1-2	CASSEEIGGDYGYTF	TGTGCCAGCAGTGAAGAAATCGGGGGGGACTATGGCTACACCTTC
TRBV11-1	NA	NA	TRBJ2-1	CASSFEASSYNEQFF	TGTGCCAGCAGCTTCGAGGCTAGCTCCTACAATGAGCAGTTCTTC
TRBV11-2	NA	TRBD2	TRBJ2-5	CASSSSGGGAQTQYF	TGTGCCAGCAGCTCGTCTGGCGGGGGGGCGCAGACCCAGTACTTC
TRBV19	few	TRBD1	TRBJ1-2	CASRGQGAVHGYTF	TGTGCCAGTAGGGGACAGGGGGCGGTCCATGGCTACACCTTC
TRBV7-2	NA	NA	TRBJ2-5	CASSFGRAETQYF	TGTGCCAGCAGCTTTGGCAGGGCGGAGACCCAGTACTTC
TRBV6-5	NA	NA	TRBJ1-1	CASSYSIRQKNTEAFF	TGTGCCAGCAGTTACTCGATTCGACAGAAGAACACTGAAGCTTTCTTT
TRBV19	NA	NA	TRBJ2-7	CASSVGLGREQYF	TGTGCCAGTAGTGTGGGACTTGGGCGCGAGCAGTACTTC
TRBV19	NA	TRBD2	TRBJ2-2	CASSERGQPMAGELFF	TGTGCCAGTAGCGAGCGGGGGCAACCCATGGCCGGGGAGCTGTTTTTT
TRBV6-6	NA	NA	TRBJ2-7	CASSYGLFSYEQYF	TGTGCCAGCAGTTACGGACTTTTCTCCTACGAGCAGTACTTC
TRBV13	NA	NA	TRBJ2-7	CASSLTGQSYEQYF	TGTGCCAGCAGCTTAACAGGACAGAGCTACGAGCAGTACTTC
TRBV4-2	NA	NA	TRBJ1-2	CASSQDPTGIYGYTF	TGTGCCAGCAGCCAAGATCCAACAGGCATCTATGGCTACACCTTC
TRBV7-9	once	NA	TRBJ2-5	CASSKVAALNQETQYF	TGTGCCAGCAGTAAGGTGGCAGCGCTTAATCAAGAGACCCAGTACTTC
TRBV29-1	NA	TRBD1	TRBJ1-1	CSVDSSPGGWTEAFF	TGCAGCGTTGATTCGTCACCAGGGGGCTGGACTGAAGCTTTCTTT
TRBV29-1	once	TRBD1	TRBJ1-4	CSVSGTGGEKLFF	TGCAGCGTCTCCGGGACAGGGGGTGAAAAACTGTTTTTT
TRBV10-3	NA	TRBD1	TRBJ1-1	CAITDRGGTQAFF	TGTGCCATCACCGACAGGGGGGGAACTCAAGCTTTCTTT
TRBV5-1	NA	NA	TRBJ2-1	CASSLGDWDNEQFF	TGCGCCAGCAGCTTGGGAGACTGGGACAATGAGCAGTTCTTC
TRBV11-2	once	TRBD1	TRBJ2-7	CASSFDRGEQYF	TGTGCCAGCAGTTTCGACAGGGGCGAGCAGTACTTC
TRBV7-9	many	NA	TRBJ2-3	CASSLGLSTDTQYF	TGTGCCAGCAGCTTAGGGCTGAGCACAGATACGCAGTATTTT
TRBV19	NA	NA	TRBJ2-5	CASSISRGAPQETQYF	TGTGCCAGTAGTATATCACGGGGGGCGCCCCAAGAGACCCAGTACTTC
TRBV19	NA	TRBD1	TRBJ1-5	CASSIRSRGISNQPQHF	TGTGCCAGTAGTATCCGAAGCAGGGGGATTAGCAATCAGCCCCAGCATTTT
TRBV6-6	NA	TRBD1	TRBJ1-2	CASDRDSPNYGYTF	TGTGCCAGCGACAGGGACTCCCCCAACTATGGCTACACCTTC
TRBV6-5	NA	TRBD1	TRBJ1-6	CASSYSTRTGVSPLHF	TGTGCCAGCAGTTACTCGACGCGGACAGGGGTTTCACCCCTCCACTTT
TRBV28	once	TRBD1	TRBJ1-5	CASSLPGQGNQPQHF	TGTGCCAGCAGTTTACCCGGACAGGGGAATCAGCCCCAGCATTTT
TRBV4-1	NA	TRBD1	TRBJ1-6	CASSQEVKNQTGINSPLHF	TGCGCCAGCAGCCAAGAGGTAAAGAATCAGACAGGGATAAATTCACCCCTCCACTTT
TRBV5-4	few	NA	TRBJ1-6	CASRSDSLNSPLHF	TGTGCCAGCAGATCGGACAGTCTTAATTCACCCCTCCACTTT
TRBV19	NA	TRBD2	TRBJ2-5	CASSRAGIEETQYF	TGTGCCAGTAGCAGAGCGGGGATCGAAGAGACCCAGTACTTC
TRBV5-1	NA	NA	TRBJ2-1	CASSRRLDYNNEQFF	TGCGCCAGCAGCCGCCGGTTGGACTATAACAATGAGCAGTTCTTC
TRBV6-5	NA	NA	TRBJ1-2	CASSYSQGREGYTF	TGTGCCAGCAGTTACTCACAGGGAAGGGAGGGCTACACCTTC
TRBV27	NA	TRBD2	TRBJ2-1	CASNSPGGGVLRQFF	TGTGCCAGCAATTCTCCGGGGGGTGGGGTTCTACGGCAGTTCTTC